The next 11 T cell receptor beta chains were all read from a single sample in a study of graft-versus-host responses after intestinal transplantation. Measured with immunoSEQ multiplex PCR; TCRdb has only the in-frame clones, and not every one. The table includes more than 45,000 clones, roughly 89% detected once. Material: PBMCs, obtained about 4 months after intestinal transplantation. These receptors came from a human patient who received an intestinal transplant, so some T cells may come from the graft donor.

CDR3 residues: CASSLRGSNSPLHF. The CDR3 DNA reads as TGTGCCAGCAGTTTACGGGGCAGTAATTCACCCCTCCACTTT. The chain employs TRBV28 and TRBJ1-6; maybe TRBD1 (5 bases). V lost 2 bases and J 6 bases, leaving 8 bases between the germline ends. Looked up from germline, CDR1 is MDHEN and CDR2 is SYDVKM. This CDR3 region has 14 residues.

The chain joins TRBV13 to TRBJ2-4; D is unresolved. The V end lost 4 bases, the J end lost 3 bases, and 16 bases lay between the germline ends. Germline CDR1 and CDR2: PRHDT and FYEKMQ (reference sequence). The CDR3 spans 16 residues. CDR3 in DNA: TGTGCCAGCAGCTCCATCCTAGACGAAGTCAAAAACATTCAGTACTTC. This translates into CASSSILDEVKNIQYF.

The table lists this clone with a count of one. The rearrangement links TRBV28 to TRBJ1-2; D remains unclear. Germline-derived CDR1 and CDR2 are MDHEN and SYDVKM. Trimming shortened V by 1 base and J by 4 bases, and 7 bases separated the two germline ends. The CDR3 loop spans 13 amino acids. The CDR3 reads CASSLSRVYGYTF. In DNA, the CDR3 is TGTGCCAGCAGTTTATCCCGGGTCTATGGCTACACCTTC.

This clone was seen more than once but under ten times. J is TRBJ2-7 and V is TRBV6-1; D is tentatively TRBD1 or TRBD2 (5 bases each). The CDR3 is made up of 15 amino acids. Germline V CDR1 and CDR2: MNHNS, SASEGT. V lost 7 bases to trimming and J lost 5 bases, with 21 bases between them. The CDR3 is CASKILGLAMDEQYF. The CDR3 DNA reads TGTGCCAGCAAGATTTTGGGGCTAGCAATGGACGAGCAGTACTTC.

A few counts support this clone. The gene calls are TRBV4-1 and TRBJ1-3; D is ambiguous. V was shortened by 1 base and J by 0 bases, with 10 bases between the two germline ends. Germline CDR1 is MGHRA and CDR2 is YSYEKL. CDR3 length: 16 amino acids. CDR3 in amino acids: CASSQGEGLSGNTIYF. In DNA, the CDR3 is TGCGCCAGCAGCCAAGGGGAGGGTCTCTCTGGAAACACCATATATTTT.

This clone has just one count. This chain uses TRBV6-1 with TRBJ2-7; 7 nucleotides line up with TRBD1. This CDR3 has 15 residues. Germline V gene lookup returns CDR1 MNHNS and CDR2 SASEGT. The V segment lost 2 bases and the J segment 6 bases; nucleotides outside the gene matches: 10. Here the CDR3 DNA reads TGTGCCAGCAGTGAACAGCGGACAGGTCTTAGCGAGCAGTACTTC. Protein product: CASSEQRTGLSEQYF.

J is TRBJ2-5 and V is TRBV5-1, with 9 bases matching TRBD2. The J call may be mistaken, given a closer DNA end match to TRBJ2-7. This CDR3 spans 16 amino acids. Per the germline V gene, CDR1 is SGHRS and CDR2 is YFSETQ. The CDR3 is CASSLIPGLASYEQYF. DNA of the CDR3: TGCGCCAGCAGCTTGATTCCGGGACTAGCCTCCTACGAGCAGTACTTC.

The CDR3 bases are TGCGCCAGCAGCCTGACTAGCCGAGGGAGCACAGATACGCAGTATTTT. This codes for CASSLTSRGSTDTQYF. The rearrangement uses TRBV4-1 and TRBJ2-3; 7 nucleotides line up with TRBD2. Germline assignment: CDR1 MGHRA and CDR2 YSYEKL. Trimming at V came to 4 bases and at J to 0 bases, leaving 7 bases not matched to a gene. CDR3 size: 16 residues.

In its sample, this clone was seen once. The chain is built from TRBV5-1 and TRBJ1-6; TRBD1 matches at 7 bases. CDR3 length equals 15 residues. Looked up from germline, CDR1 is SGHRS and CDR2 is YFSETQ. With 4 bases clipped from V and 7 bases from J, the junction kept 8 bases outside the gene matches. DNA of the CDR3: TGCGCCAGCAGCGGGGGCACAGGGGCCAATTCACCCCTCCACTTT. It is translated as CASSGGTGANSPLHF.

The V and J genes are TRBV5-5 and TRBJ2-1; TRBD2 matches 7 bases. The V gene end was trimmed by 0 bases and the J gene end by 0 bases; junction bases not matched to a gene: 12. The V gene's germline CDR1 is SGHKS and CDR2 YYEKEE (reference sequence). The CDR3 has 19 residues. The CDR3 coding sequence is TGTGCCAGCAGCTTGGTGTTGGCGGGAGCTGGGGGCTCCTACAATGAGCAGTTCTTC. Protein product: CASSLVLAGAGGSYNEQFF.

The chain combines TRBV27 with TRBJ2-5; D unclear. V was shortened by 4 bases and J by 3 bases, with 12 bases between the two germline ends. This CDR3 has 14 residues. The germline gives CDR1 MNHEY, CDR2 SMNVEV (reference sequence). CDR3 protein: CASSSFDGEETQYF. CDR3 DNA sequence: TGTGCCAGCAGTTCCTTTGATGGGGAAGAGACCCAGTACTTC.